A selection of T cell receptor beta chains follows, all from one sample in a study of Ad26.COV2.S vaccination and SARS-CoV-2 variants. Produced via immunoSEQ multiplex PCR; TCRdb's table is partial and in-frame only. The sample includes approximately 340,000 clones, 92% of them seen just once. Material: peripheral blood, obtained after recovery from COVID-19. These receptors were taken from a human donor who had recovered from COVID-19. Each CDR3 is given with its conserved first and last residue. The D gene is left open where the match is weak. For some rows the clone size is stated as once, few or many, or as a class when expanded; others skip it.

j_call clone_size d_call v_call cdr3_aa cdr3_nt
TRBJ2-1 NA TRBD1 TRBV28 CASSLGTGNFNEQFF TGTGCCAGCAGTTTAGGGACAGGAAATTTCAATGAGCAGTTCTTC
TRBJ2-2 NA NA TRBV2 CASNPGQGPGELFF TGTGCCAGCAACCCAGGGCAGGGCCCCGGGGAGCTGTTTTTT
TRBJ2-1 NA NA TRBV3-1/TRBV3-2 CASSQLLGNEQFF TGTGCCAGCAGCCAATTGCTAGGCAATGAGCAGTTCTTC
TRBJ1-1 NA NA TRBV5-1 CASSLQGLSNTEAFF TGCGCCAGCAGCTTGCAGGGACTCTCGAACACTGAAGCTTTCTTT
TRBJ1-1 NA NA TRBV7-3 CASSYYVNTEAFF TGTGCCAGCAGCTATTACGTGAACACTGAAGCTTTCTTT
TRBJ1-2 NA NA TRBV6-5 CASSPETGAPYGYTF TGTGCCAGCAGTCCTGAAACCGGGGCCCCATATGGCTACACCTTC
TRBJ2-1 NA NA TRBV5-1 CASSLRSGDEQFF TGCGCCAGCAGCCTTAGGTCGGGGGATGAGCAGTTCTTC
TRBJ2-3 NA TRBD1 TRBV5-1 CASSGQGVRTDTQYF TGCGCCAGCAGCGGACAGGGTGTTCGGACGGATACGCAGTATTTT
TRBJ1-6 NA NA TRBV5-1 CASSLAVSAGPETLHF TGCGCCAGCAGCTTGGCTGTTTCGGCAGGGCCCGAGACCCTCCACTTT
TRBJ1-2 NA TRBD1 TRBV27 CASSRDRVGVSGYTF TGTGCCAGCAGCCGAGACAGGGTAGGGGTGAGCGGCTACACCTTC
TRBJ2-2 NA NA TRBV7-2 CASRTQNTGELFF TGTGCCAGCAGGACCCAGAACACCGGGGAGCTGTTTTTT
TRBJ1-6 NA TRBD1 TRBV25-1 CASSWRGPYSPLHF TGTGCCAGCAGTTGGAGGGGGCCCTATTCACCCCTCCACTTT
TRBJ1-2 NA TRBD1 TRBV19 CVSRTSGTGNPNYGYTF TGTGTCAGTAGGACCTCCGGGACAGGAAATCCTAACTATGGCTACACCTTC
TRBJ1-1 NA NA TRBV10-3 CAILGTGTEAFF TGTGCCATCCTAGGGACGGGGACTGAAGCTTTCTTT
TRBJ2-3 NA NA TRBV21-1 CASSKGRADSTDTQYF TGTGCCAGCAGCAAAGGCAGGGCTGACAGCACAGATACGCAGTATTTT
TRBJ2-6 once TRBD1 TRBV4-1 CASSQWTGVLSGANVLTF TGCGCCAGCAGCCAATGGACAGGAGTACTCTCTGGGGCCAACGTCCTGACTTTC
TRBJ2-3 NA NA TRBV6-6 CASSYGGRFGTDTQYF TGTGCCAGCAGTTATGGCGGCCGCTTTGGCACAGATACGCAGTATTTT
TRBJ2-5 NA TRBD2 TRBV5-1 CASSLEGGETQYF TGCGCCAGCAGCTTGGAGGGAGGGGAGACCCAGTACTTC
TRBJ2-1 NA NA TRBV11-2 CASSYNTPTYNEQFF TGTGCCAGCAGTTACAATACCCCCACCTACAATGAGCAGTTCTTC
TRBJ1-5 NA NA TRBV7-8 CASTSDNYQPQHF TGTGCCAGCACAAGTGACAACTATCAGCCCCAGCATTTT
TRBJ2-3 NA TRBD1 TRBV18 CASSPGQGLGSDTQYF TGTGCCAGCTCACCAGGACAGGGACTTGGGTCAGATACGCAGTATTTT
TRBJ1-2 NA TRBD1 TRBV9 CASSGGQGSYGYTF TGTGCCAGCAGCGGAGGACAGGGTTCCTATGGCTACACCTTC
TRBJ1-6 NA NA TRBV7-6 CASSLALGSSYNSPLHF TGTGCCAGCAGCTTAGCGCTGGGAAGCTCCTATAATTCACCCCTCCACTTT
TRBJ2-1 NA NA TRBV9 CASSVEARSTYNEQFF TGTGCCAGCAGCGTAGAGGCCAGATCTACCTACAATGAGCAGTTCTTC
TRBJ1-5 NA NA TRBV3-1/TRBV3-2 CASSQDGGGMNNQPQHF TGTGCCAGCAGCCAAGACGGCGGAGGGATGAACAATCAGCCCCAGCATTTT
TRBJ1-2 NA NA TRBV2 CASSELPTYGYTF TGTGCCAGCAGTGAATTGCCGACCTATGGCTACACCTTC
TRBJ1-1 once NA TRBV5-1 CASSLADKGSGTEAFF TGCGCCAGCAGCTTGGCAGACAAGGGATCGGGCACTGAAGCTTTCTTT
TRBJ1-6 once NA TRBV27 CASSLRTANSPLHF TGTGCCAGCAGCCTAAGGACAGCTAATTCACCCCTCCACTTT
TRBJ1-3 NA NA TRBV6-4 CASSSGAPGNTIYF TGTGCCAGCAGTAGTGGAGCTCCTGGAAACACCATATATTTT
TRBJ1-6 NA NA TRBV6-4 CASSPTLNSPLHF TGTGCCAGCAGTCCAACACTTAATTCACCCCTCCACTTT
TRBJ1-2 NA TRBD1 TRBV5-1 CASSSGQANYGYTF TGCGCCAGCAGCTCTGGACAGGCTAACTATGGCTACACCTTC
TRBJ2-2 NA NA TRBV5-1 CASSFQDTNTGELFF TGCGCCAGCAGCTTTCAGGACACGAACACCGGGGAGCTGTTTTTT
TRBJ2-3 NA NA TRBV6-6 CASSYSNPNTQYF TGTGCCAGCAGTTACTCGAACCCGAATACGCAGTATTTT
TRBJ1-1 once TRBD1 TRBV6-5 CASRRPGGGTEAFF TGTGCCAGCAGACGCCCAGGGGGGGGCACTGAAGCTTTCTTT
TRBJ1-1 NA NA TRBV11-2 CASSLDRKVNTEAFF TGTGCCAGCAGCTTAGATAGGAAGGTGAACACTGAAGCTTTCTTT
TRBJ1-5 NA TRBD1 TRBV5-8 CASINPGLDRDQPQHF TGTGCCAGCATCAATCCCGGCCTGGACAGGGATCAGCCCCAGCATTTT
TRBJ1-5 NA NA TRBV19 CASSPRTETYQPQHF TGTGCCAGTAGTCCAAGGACAGAAACATATCAGCCCCAGCATTTT
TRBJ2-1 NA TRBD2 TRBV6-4 CASSASGGAGNEQFF TGTGCCAGCAGTGCAAGCGGGGGGGCCGGTAATGAGCAGTTCTTC
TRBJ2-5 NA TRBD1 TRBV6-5 CASSSKQGAVETQYF TGTGCCAGCAGTTCGAAACAGGGGGCGGTGGAGACCCAGTACTTC
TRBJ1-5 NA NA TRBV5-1 CASSSERNQPQHF TGCGCCAGCAGCTCAGAACGCAATCAGCCCCAGCATTTT
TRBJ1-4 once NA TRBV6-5 CASSYLRTENEKLFF TGTGCCAGCAGTTACCTTCGGACGGAAAATGAAAAACTGTTTTTT
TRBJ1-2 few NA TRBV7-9 CASSLEERGYTF TGTGCCAGCAGCTTAGAAGAGAGAGGCTACACCTTC
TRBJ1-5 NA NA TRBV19 CASSIEGSNQPQHF TGTGCCAGTAGTATAGAGGGTAGCAATCAGCCCCAGCATTTT
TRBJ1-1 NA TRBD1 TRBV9 CASTLEGTGNTEAFF TGTGCCAGCACCTTAGAAGGGACAGGAAACACTGAAGCTTTCTTT
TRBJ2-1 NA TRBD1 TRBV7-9 CASSFRLGGQGEDEQFF TGTGCCAGCAGCTTTAGATTAGGGGGACAGGGGGAGGATGAGCAGTTCTTC
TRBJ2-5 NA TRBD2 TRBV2 CASQPGGEETQYF TGTGCCAGCCAACCGGGGGGAGAAGAGACCCAGTACTTC
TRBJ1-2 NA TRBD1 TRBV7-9 CASSFRGQGGYGYTF TGTGCCAGCAGCTTCAGGGGGCAGGGTGGCTATGGCTACACCTTC
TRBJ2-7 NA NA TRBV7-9 CASTLPGEQYF TGTGCCAGCACCCTCCCCGGCGAGCAGTACTTC
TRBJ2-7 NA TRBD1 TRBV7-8 CASSSRDRGRYEQYF TGTGCCAGCAGCTCTCGGGACAGGGGGCGTTACGAGCAGTACTTC
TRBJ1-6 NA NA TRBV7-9 CASSSLNSPLHF TGTGCCAGCAGCTCTCTAAATTCACCCCTCCACTTT
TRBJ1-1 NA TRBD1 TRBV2 CASSGDRDTEAFF TGTGCCAGCAGTGGAGACAGGGACACTGAAGCTTTCTTT
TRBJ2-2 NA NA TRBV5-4 CASSLRPGTNTGELFF TGTGCCAGCAGCTTGCGGCCGGGGACGAACACCGGGGAGCTGTTTTTT
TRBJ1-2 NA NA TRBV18 CASSLSRGANYGYTF TGTGCCAGCTCACTGTCGAGGGGAGCTAACTATGGCTACACCTTC
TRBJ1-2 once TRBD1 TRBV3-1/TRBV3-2 CASSQDVSGGGYTF TGTGCCAGCAGCCAAGATGTGTCAGGGGGTGGCTACACCTTC
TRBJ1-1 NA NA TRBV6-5 CASGHRFDTEAFF TGTGCCAGCGGGCATAGGTTTGACACTGAAGCTTTCTTT
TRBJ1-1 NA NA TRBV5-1 CASSLAGGGTEAFF TGCGCCAGCAGCTTGGCCGGGGGTGGCACTGAAGCTTTCTTT
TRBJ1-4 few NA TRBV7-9 CASSSYEGLGEKLFF TGTGCCAGCAGCTCTTATGAGGGACTGGGTGAAAAACTGTTTTTT